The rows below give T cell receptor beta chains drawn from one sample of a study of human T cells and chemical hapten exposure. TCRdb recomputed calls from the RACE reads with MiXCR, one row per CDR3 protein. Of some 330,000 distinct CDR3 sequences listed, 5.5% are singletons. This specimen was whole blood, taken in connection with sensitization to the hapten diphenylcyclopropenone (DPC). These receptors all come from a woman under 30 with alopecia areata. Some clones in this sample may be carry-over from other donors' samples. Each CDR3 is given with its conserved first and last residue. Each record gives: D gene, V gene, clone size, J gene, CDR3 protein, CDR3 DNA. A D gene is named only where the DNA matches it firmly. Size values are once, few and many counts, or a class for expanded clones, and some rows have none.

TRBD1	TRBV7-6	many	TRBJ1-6	CASSQRQGTNSPLHF	TGTGCCAGCAGCCAACGACAGGGAACGAATTCACCCCTCCACTTT
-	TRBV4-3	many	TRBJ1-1	CASSQDWSGSTEAFF	TGCGCCAGCAGCCAAGATTGGTCAGGGTCCACTGAAGCTTTCTTT
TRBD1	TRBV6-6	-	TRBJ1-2	CASRDRVDGGINYGYTF	TGTGCCAGCAGGGACAGGGTTGATGGAGGGATTAACTATGGCTACACCTTC
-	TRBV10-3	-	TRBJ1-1	CAISESKVPRSRGGVNTEAFF	TGTGCCATCAGTGAGTCGAAGGTACCCAGGTCACGGGGAGGGGTGAACACTGAAGCTTTCTTT
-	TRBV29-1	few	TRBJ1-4	CSVELGGMGNEKLFF	TGCAGCGTTGAACTCGGGGGAATGGGTAATGAAAAACTGTTTTTT
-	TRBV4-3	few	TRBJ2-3	CASSQELRGAEADTQYF	TGCGCCAGCAGCCAAGAGCTCAGGGGGGCAGAGGCAGATACGCAGTATTTT
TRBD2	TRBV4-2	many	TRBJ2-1	CASSQEAGAANEQFF	TGTGCCAGCAGCCAAGAAGCGGGGGCCGCCAATGAGCAGTTCTTC
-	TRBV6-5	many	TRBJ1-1	CASRDPLRTALNTEAFF	TGTGCCAGCAGAGACCCGCTTCGGACAGCCCTAAACACTGAAGCTTTCTTT
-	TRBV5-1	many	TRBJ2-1	CASEEGRAREQFF	TGCGCCAGCGAGGAGGGCAGGGCAAGGGAGCAGTTCTTC
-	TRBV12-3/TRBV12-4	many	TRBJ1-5	CASSSANQPQHF	TGTGCCAGCAGTTCCGCTAATCAGCCCCAGCATTTT
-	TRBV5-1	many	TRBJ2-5	CASSLTDPQETQYF	TGCGCCAGCAGCTTGACAGATCCCCAAGAGACCCAGTACTTC
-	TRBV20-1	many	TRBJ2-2	CSSRDENGELFF	TGCAGTTCAAGGGACGAGAACGGGGAGCTGTTTTTT
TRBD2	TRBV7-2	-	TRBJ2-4	CASSPRNSGGFGSKNIQYF	TGTGCCAGCAGCCCTAGGAATAGCGGGGGATTTGGAAGCAAAAACATTCAGTACTTC
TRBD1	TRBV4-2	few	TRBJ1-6	CASSQATGDAPLHF	TGTGCCAGCAGCCAAGCTACAGGGGACGCTCCCCTCCACTTT